This T cell receptor beta chain comes out of a study of regulatory T cells in long-lasting Graves disease. TCR beta libraries were built with iRepertoire HTBI primers and Arm-PCR of CDR3 regions. One entry per CDR3 protein, called by TCRdb with MiXCR from the multiplex PCR reads. The data hold about 200,000 distinct CDR3 sequences, with about 16% observed a single time. This sample's time point: newly diagnosed GD, antithyroid drugs for less than 3 months. Researchers made the TCR library from RNA that was extracted from PBMCs. Study-level findings and limits: Thyroid tissue was not studied; only peripheral blood was. TRBV28, TRBJ1-2 and TRBJ2-5 were segments that persistent disease favored. Persistent Graves' patients showed less TCR diversity than newly diagnosed patients showed. Sample size was small, which may have lowered accuracy.

This clonotype was counted ten times or more. As yet, its antigen is unknown. V shed 6 bases and J shed 4 bases, with 18 bases lying between them. The germline gives CDR1 MNHNS, CDR2 SASEGT. The CDR3 is made up of 15 amino acids. This specimen consisted of peripheral blood mononuclear cells (PBMCs), obtained at new diagnosis, from a patient treated with antithyroid drugs. The source is a female donor with Graves disease. The J gene is TRBJ1-2, the V gene TRBV6-1; TRBD1 is a possible D gene (6 bases). CDR3 DNA sequence: TGTGCCAGCAGGGACCGGGGACACCCTTCCTATGGCTACACCTTC. Translated: CASRDRGHPSYGYTF.